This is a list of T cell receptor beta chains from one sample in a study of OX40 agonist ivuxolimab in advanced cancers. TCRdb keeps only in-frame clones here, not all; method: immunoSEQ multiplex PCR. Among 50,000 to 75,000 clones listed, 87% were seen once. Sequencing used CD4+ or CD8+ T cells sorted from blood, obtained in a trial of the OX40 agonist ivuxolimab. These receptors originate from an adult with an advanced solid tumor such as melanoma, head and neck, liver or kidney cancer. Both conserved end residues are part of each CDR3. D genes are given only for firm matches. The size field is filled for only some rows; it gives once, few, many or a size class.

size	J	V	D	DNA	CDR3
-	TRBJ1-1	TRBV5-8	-	TGTGCCAGCAGCTTGGGAAGAAATGAAGCTTTCTTT	CASSLGRNEAFF
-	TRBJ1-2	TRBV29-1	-	TGCAGCGTCCTCAATGATGGCTACACCTTC	CSVLNDGYTF
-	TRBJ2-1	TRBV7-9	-	TGTGCCAGCAGCTCTCGTGGAGGGGTTGATGAGCAGTTCTTC	CASSSRGGVDEQFF
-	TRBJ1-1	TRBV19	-	TGTGCCAGTAGTAAAGGGGCGCGGAACACTGAAGCTTTCTTT	CASSKGARNTEAFF
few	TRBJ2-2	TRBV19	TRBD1	TGTGCCAGTCGACAGGGGCTATACACCGGGGAGCTGTTTTTT	CASRQGLYTGELFF
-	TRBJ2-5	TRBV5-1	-	TGCGCCAGCAGCGACGGACTAAGGGGGACGAATCAAGAGACCCAGTACTTC	CASSDGLRGTNQETQYF
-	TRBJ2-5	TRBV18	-	TGTGCCAGCTCACCTAGTAGGGGAAATCAAGAGACCCAGTACTTC	CASSPSRGNQETQYF
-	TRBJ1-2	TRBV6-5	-	TGTGCCAGCAGGCTAACAGGGCTTTATGGCTACACCTTC	CASRLTGLYGYTF
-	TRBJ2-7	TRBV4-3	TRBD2	TGCGCCAGCAGCCAAGATTGGGCGGGGGAGATCTACGAGCAGTACTTC	CASSQDWAGEIYEQYF
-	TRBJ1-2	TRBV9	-	TGTGCCAGCAGCCGGGGGGGTACCTTAGCTAACTATGGCTACACCTTC	CASSRGGTLANYGYTF
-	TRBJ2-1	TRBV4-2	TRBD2	TGTGCCAGCAGCCAAAGGACTAGCGGGGGAAATGAGCAGTTCTTC	CASSQRTSGGNEQFF
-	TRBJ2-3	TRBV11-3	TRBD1	TGTGCCAGCAGCTCCTCACTAACCGGGACAGGGACCCCCACAGATACGCAGTATTTT	CASSSSLTGTGTPTDTQYF
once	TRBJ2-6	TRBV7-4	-	TGTGCCAGCAGCGGACTACACAGCTCACAAAGTCGGGCCAACGTCCTGACTTTC	CASSGLHSSQSRANVLTF
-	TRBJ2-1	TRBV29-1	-	TGCAGCGCAGAAGGTTGGAATCTCCGCAATGAGCAGTTCTTC	CSAEGWNLRNEQFF
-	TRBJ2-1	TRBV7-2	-	TGTGCCAGCACTAACGGACTCTCCGTTTACAATGAGCAGTTCTTC	CASTNGLSVYNEQFF
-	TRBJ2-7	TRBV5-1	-	TGCGCCAGCACCCCAAGGGGGGACTCCCGCAACTCCTACGAGCAGTACTTC	CASTPRGDSRNSYEQYF
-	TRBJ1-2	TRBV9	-	TGTGCCAGCAGCGTAGAGGGTTCTAACTATGGCTACACCTTC	CASSVEGSNYGYTF
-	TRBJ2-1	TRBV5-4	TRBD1	TGTGCCAGCAGCTTGGTCACAGGGGAAAAGCAGTTCTTC	CASSLVTGEKQFF
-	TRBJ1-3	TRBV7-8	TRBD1	TGTGCCAGCAGCTATGGACAGGGGAGTGGAAACACCATATATTTT	CASSYGQGSGNTIYF
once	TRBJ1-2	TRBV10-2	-	TGCGCCAGCAAAGAGGCAGGGTTGAACTATGGCTACACCTTC	CASKEAGLNYGYTF
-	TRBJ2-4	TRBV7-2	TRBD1	TGTGCCAGCAGCGCCGGGACAGGGGCCATTCAGTACTTC	CASSAGTGAIQYF
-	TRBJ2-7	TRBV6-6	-	TGTGCCAGCAGTCCAACAGGGTTCAACGAGCAGTACTTC	CASSPTGFNEQYF
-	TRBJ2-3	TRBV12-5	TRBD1	TGTGCTAGTGGTACTTCTCGACAGGGACCCACAGATACGCAGTATTTT	CASGTSRQGPTDTQYF
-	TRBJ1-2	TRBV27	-	TGTGCCAGCAGGTATATTAGTGCGGGGCCTAACTATGGCTACACCTTC	CASRYISAGPNYGYTF
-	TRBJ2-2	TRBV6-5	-	TGTGCCAGCAACGAACAGGGGGGGGACACCGGGGAGCTGTTTTTT	CASNEQGGDTGELFF
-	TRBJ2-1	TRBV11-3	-	TGTGCCAGCAGCTTAGATCGGGCCTCCTACAATGAGCAGTTCTTC	CASSLDRASYNEQFF
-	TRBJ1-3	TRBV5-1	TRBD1	TGCGCCAGCAGCTTGGTGGGGACAGGGGGCTCTGGAAACACCATATATTTT	CASSLVGTGGSGNTIYF
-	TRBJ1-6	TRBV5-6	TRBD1	TGTGCCAGCAGCGTACCGGGACAGGGCTTTAGTACACCCCTCCACTTT	CASSVPGQGFSTPLHF
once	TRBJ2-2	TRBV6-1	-	TGTGCCAGCGGGAACACCGGGGAGCTGTTTTTT	CASGNTGELFF
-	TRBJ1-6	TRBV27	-	TGTGCCAGCAACCCCGAAGGCCGAAACCTTCGTAATTCACCCCTCCACTTT	CASNPEGRNLRNSPLHF
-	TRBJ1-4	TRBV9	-	TGTGCCAGCAGTTCAGAGAGCGGGGTGGGTGAAAAACTGTTTTTT	CASSSESGVGEKLFF
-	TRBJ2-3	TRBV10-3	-	TGTGCCATCAGTGAGGAGAGCGTAGGGGACACAGATACGCAGTATTTT	CAISEESVGDTDTQYF
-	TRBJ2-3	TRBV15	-	TGTGCCACCAGCAGAGGAGCAGCAGGGACCACAGATACGCAGTATTTT	CATSRGAAGTTDTQYF
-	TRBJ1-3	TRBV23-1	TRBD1	TGCGCCAGCAGTCAATCGTCGGGGGACAGGGGGCTAAGAGGAAACACCATATATTTT	CASSQSSGDRGLRGNTIYF
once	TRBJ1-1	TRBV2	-	TGTGCCAGCAGCGGGGACATGAACACTGAAGCTTTCTTT	CASSGDMNTEAFF
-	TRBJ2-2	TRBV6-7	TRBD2	TGTGCCAGCAGTTACGTTGGGACTAGCGCGTTCGCGAACACCGGGGAGCTGTTTTTT	CASSYVGTSAFANTGELFF
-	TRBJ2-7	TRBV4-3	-	TGCGCCAGCAGCCAAGCCCTAGCCGAGTCCTACGAGCAGTACTTC	CASSQALAESYEQYF
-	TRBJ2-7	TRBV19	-	TGTGCCAGTAGTATAGATCGGGGCACCTACGAGCAGTACTTC	CASSIDRGTYEQYF
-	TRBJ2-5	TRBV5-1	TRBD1	TGCGCCAGCAGCGGTACAGGGGGCGGAGAGACCCAGTACTTC	CASSGTGGGETQYF
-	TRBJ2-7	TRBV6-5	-	TGTGCCAGCAGTTACGGTTGGCAGCGCTACGAGCAGTACTTC	CASSYGWQRYEQYF
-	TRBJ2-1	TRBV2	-	TGTGCCAGCAGTGAGGGGGCGGTCAATGAGCAGTTCTTC	CASSEGAVNEQFF
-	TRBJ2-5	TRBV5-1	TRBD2	TGCGCCAGCAGCCCCCTAGCGGGGGGGCGAGAGACCCAGTACTTC	CASSPLAGGRETQYF